This is a list of T cell receptor beta chains from one sample in a study of blood T cell repertoires in COVID-19. Sequencing was performed with immunoSEQ multiplex PCR; in TCRdb, only in-frame clones are kept and a portion is missing. Seen here are around 140,000 clones, about 86% observed once, and the top ten hold 8.2%. Input material: peripheral blood. These receptor sequences come from a human donor in a cohort sampled during active COVID-19. Each CDR3 is given with its conserved first and last residue. D genes are given only for firm matches. Only some rows state a clone size, as once, few, many or a class for expanded clones.

j_gene: TRBJ2-7
abundance: .
d_gene: .
v_gene: TRBV20-1
CDR3aa: CSARPSYEQYF
CDR3nt: TGCAGTGCTAGGCCCAGCTACGAGCAGTACTTC

j_gene: TRBJ2-7
abundance: few
d_gene: .
v_gene: TRBV28
CDR3aa: CASAVDISYEQYF
CDR3nt: TGTGCCAGCGCCGTGGACATCTCCTACGAGCAGTACTTC

j_gene: TRBJ1-2
abundance: .
d_gene: TRBD1
v_gene: TRBV19
CDR3aa: CATGNYGYTF
CDR3nt: TGTGCGACAGGGAACTATGGCTACACCTTC

j_gene: TRBJ1-1
abundance: .
d_gene: .
v_gene: TRBV9
CDR3aa: CASSVGIRVRDTEAFF
CDR3nt: TGTGCCAGCAGCGTAGGGATCCGGGTCAGGGACACTGAAGCTTTCTTT

j_gene: TRBJ2-1
abundance: .
d_gene: TRBD1
v_gene: TRBV3-1/TRBV3-2
CDR3aa: CASSPRQGVNYNEQFF
CDR3nt: TGTGCCAGCAGCCCCCGACAGGGGGTGAACTACAATGAGCAGTTCTTC

j_gene: TRBJ1-4
abundance: .
d_gene: .
v_gene: TRBV18
CDR3aa: CASSPVGLGEKLFF
CDR3nt: TGTGCCAGCTCACCAGTGGGACTTGGTGAAAAACTGTTTTTT

j_gene: TRBJ2-3
abundance: .
d_gene: .
v_gene: TRBV21-1
CDR3aa: CASSADRGGPTTDTQYF
CDR3nt: TGTGCCAGCAGCGCAGACAGGGGGGGACCGACCACAGATACGCAGTATTTT

j_gene: TRBJ2-1
abundance: .
d_gene: .
v_gene: TRBV6-5
CDR3aa: CASGFRVYNEQFF
CDR3nt: TGTGCCAGCGGGTTCCGGGTCTACAATGAGCAGTTCTTC

j_gene: TRBJ1-1
abundance: .
d_gene: .
v_gene: TRBV27
CDR3aa: CASSPGDTGMNTEAFF
CDR3nt: TGTGCCAGCAGCCCTGGGGACACTGGAATGAACACTGAAGCTTTCTTT

j_gene: TRBJ2-7
abundance: .
d_gene: TRBD1
v_gene: TRBV5-1
CDR3aa: CASSKRTGDGEQYF
CDR3nt: TGCGCCAGCAGCAAAAGGACAGGGGACGGCGAGCAGTACTTC

j_gene: TRBJ1-1
abundance: .
d_gene: .
v_gene: TRBV7-2
CDR3aa: CASSSQGNTEAFF
CDR3nt: TGTGCCAGCAGCTCACAGGGGAACACTGAAGCTTTCTTT

j_gene: TRBJ2-7
abundance: .
d_gene: .
v_gene: TRBV2
CDR3aa: CASSGGGLSSVDEQYF
CDR3nt: TGTGCCAGCAGTGGGGGGGGCCTAAGTAGTGTCGACGAGCAGTACTTC

j_gene: TRBJ2-1
abundance: .
d_gene: .
v_gene: TRBV20-1
CDR3aa: CSAGTPNEQFF
CDR3nt: TGCAGTGCCGGGACTCCGAATGAGCAGTTCTTC

j_gene: TRBJ2-5
abundance: few
d_gene: .
v_gene: TRBV12-3/TRBV12-4
CDR3aa: CASSLHSQETQYF
CDR3nt: TGTGCCAGCAGTTTGCACAGCCAAGAGACCCAGTACTTC

j_gene: TRBJ2-4
abundance: .
d_gene: TRBD1
v_gene: TRBV4-3
CDR3aa: CASSQLQGKENIQYF
CDR3nt: TGCGCCAGCAGCCAGTTACAGGGGAAGGAAAACATTCAGTACTTC

j_gene: TRBJ2-1
abundance: .
d_gene: TRBD1
v_gene: TRBV9
CDR3aa: CASSVQPTLRQGPEQFF
CDR3nt: TGTGCCAGCAGCGTACAACCCACTCTCCGACAGGGACCTGAGCAGTTCTTC

j_gene: TRBJ2-3
abundance: .
d_gene: .
v_gene: TRBV27
CDR3aa: CASSQLALSTDTQYF
CDR3nt: TGTGCCAGCAGTCAACTAGCCCTAAGCACAGATACGCAGTATTTT

j_gene: TRBJ2-2
abundance: .
d_gene: .
v_gene: TRBV29-1
CDR3aa: CSVAPSANTGELFF
CDR3nt: TGCAGCGTTGCCCCCTCAGCGAACACCGGGGAGCTGTTTTTT

j_gene: TRBJ2-7
abundance: .
d_gene: TRBD1
v_gene: TRBV19
CDR3aa: CASSTWDRQGEQYF
CDR3nt: TGTGCCAGTAGTACCTGGGACAGGCAGGGTGAGCAGTACTTC

j_gene: TRBJ2-3
abundance: few
d_gene: .
v_gene: TRBV7-3
CDR3aa: CASSRPGGDTQYF
CDR3nt: TGTGCCAGCAGCCGCCCAGGTGGGGATACGCAGTATTTT

j_gene: TRBJ2-5
abundance: once
d_gene: .
v_gene: TRBV7-6
CDR3aa: CASSLVTGGETQYF
CDR3nt: TGTGCCAGCAGCTTAGTCACCGGGGGAGAGACCCAGTACTTC

j_gene: TRBJ1-2
abundance: few
d_gene: TRBD1
v_gene: TRBV28
CDR3aa: CASRWDRAYGYTF
CDR3nt: TGTGCCAGCAGGTGGGACAGGGCCTATGGCTACACCTTC

j_gene: TRBJ1-4
abundance: .
d_gene: .
v_gene: TRBV27
CDR3aa: CASSYFGGPNEKLFF
CDR3nt: TGTGCCAGCAGCTATTTTGGGGGCCCTAATGAAAAACTGTTTTTT

j_gene: TRBJ2-7
abundance: .
d_gene: .
v_gene: TRBV27
CDR3aa: CASSLKRLSYEQYF
CDR3nt: TGTGCCAGCAGTTTGAAGCGGTTATCCTACGAGCAGTACTTC

j_gene: TRBJ1-4
abundance: .
d_gene: TRBD1
v_gene: TRBV24-1
CDR3aa: CATSDPTGSGEKLFF
CDR3nt: TGTGCCACCAGTGATCCGACAGGGTCGGGTGAAAAACTGTTTTTT

j_gene: TRBJ2-1
abundance: once
d_gene: .
v_gene: TRBV12-3/TRBV12-4
CDR3aa: CASSFNSEQFF
CDR3nt: TGTGCCAGCAGTTTCAATAGTGAGCAGTTCTTC

j_gene: TRBJ1-2
abundance: .
d_gene: TRBD1
v_gene: TRBV5-1
CDR3aa: CASSLVPQGLENYGYTF
CDR3nt: TGCGCCAGCAGCTTGGTCCCACAGGGGCTGGAGAACTATGGCTACACCTTC

j_gene: TRBJ2-7
abundance: .
d_gene: .
v_gene: TRBV6-1
CDR3aa: CAIGELGARARKYF
CDR3nt: TGTGCCATCGGTGAACTAGGGGCACGCGCCCGGAAGTACTTC

j_gene: TRBJ1-3
abundance: once
d_gene: .
v_gene: TRBV18
CDR3aa: CASSPDSSSGNTIYF
CDR3nt: TGTGCCAGCTCCCCCGACTCATCCTCTGGAAACACCATATATTTT

j_gene: TRBJ1-2
abundance: .
d_gene: TRBD1
v_gene: TRBV5-1
CDR3aa: CASSLIGQGVDGYTF
CDR3nt: TGCGCCAGCAGCTTGATAGGACAGGGGGTCGATGGCTACACCTTC

j_gene: TRBJ1-2
abundance: .
d_gene: TRBD1
v_gene: TRBV12-3/TRBV12-4
CDR3aa: CASSWTGVVGYTF
CDR3nt: TGTGCCAGCAGTTGGACAGGGGTAGTTGGCTACACCTTC

j_gene: TRBJ2-2
abundance: .
d_gene: .
v_gene: TRBV7-9
CDR3aa: CASTGGPRGTGELFF
CDR3nt: TGTGCCAGCACCGGGGGCCCTAGGGGGACCGGGGAGCTGTTTTTT

j_gene: TRBJ2-2
abundance: .
d_gene: TRBD2
v_gene: TRBV5-8
CDR3aa: CASSRGLAGAGTGELFF
CDR3nt: TGTGCCAGCAGCAGAGGACTAGCGGGAGCTGGCACCGGGGAGCTGTTTTTT

j_gene: TRBJ2-1
abundance: once
d_gene: TRBD2
v_gene: TRBV28
CDR3aa: CASSLRLAGDNEQFF
CDR3nt: TGTGCCAGCAGTTTAAGGCTAGCGGGGGACAATGAGCAGTTCTTC

j_gene: TRBJ2-3
abundance: .
d_gene: .
v_gene: TRBV28
CDR3aa: CASKSDADTQYF
CDR3nt: TGTGCCAGCAAGAGCGATGCAGATACGCAGTATTTT

j_gene: TRBJ2-4
abundance: .
d_gene: TRBD1
v_gene: TRBV28
CDR3aa: CASRSRTGGLSKNIQYF
CDR3nt: TGTGCCAGCAGATCAAGGACAGGGGGATTGTCCAAAAACATTCAGTACTTC

j_gene: TRBJ1-2
abundance: .
d_gene: TRBD1
v_gene: TRBV7-9
CDR3aa: CASSSGTGTGYGYTF
CDR3nt: TGTGCCAGCAGCTCCGGGACAGGGACGGGCTATGGCTACACCTTC

j_gene: TRBJ2-2
abundance: .
d_gene: .
v_gene: TRBV9
CDR3aa: CASSVSQSNTGELFF
CDR3nt: TGTGCCAGCAGCGTCTCACAGTCGAACACCGGGGAGCTGTTTTTT

j_gene: TRBJ2-1
abundance: once
d_gene: TRBD2
v_gene: TRBV9
CDR3aa: CASRRGLADYNEQFF
CDR3nt: TGTGCCAGCAGGAGGGGACTAGCGGATTACAATGAGCAGTTCTTC

j_gene: TRBJ2-2
abundance: .
d_gene: TRBD2
v_gene: TRBV5-6
CDR3aa: CASSRLAGGTGELFF
CDR3nt: TGTGCCAGCAGTAGACTAGCGGGAGGCACCGGGGAGCTGTTTTTT

j_gene: TRBJ2-1
abundance: .
d_gene: .
v_gene: TRBV23-1
CDR3aa: CASSRRTAPSYNEQFF
CDR3nt: TGCGCCAGCAGTCGCCGGACAGCCCCATCCTACAATGAGCAGTTCTTC

j_gene: TRBJ1-2
abundance: .
d_gene: TRBD1
v_gene: TRBV5-1
CDR3aa: CASSLEPRDRGVGYTF
CDR3nt: TGCGCCAGCAGCTTGGAGCCCCGGGACAGGGGAGTCGGCTACACCTTC

j_gene: TRBJ2-7
abundance: few
d_gene: .
v_gene: TRBV9
CDR3aa: CASSVTGNSYEQYF
CDR3nt: TGTGCCAGCAGCGTCACAGGGAATTCCTACGAGCAGTACTTC

j_gene: TRBJ1-1
abundance: once
d_gene: TRBD1
v_gene: TRBV19
CDR3aa: CASSFGQGDTEAFF
CDR3nt: TGTGCCAGTAGTTTTGGACAGGGGGACACTGAAGCTTTCTTT

j_gene: TRBJ2-7
abundance: once
d_gene: .
v_gene: TRBV6-5
CDR3aa: CASSYSGRGDEQYF
CDR3nt: TGTGCCAGCAGTTACTCAGGCAGGGGAGACGAGCAGTACTTC